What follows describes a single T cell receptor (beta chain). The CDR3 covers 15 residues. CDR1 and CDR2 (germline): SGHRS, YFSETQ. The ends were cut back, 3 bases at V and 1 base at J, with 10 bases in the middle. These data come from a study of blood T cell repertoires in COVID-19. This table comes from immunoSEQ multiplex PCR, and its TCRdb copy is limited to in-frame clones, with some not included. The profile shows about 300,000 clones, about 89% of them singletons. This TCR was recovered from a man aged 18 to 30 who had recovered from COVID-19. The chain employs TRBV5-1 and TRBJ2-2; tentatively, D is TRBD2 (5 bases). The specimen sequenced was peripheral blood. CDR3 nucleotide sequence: TGCGCCAGCAGCTCCGCGGGTGTGAACACCGGGGAGCTGTTTTTT. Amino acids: CASSSAGVNTGELFF.